The 30 T cell receptor beta chains below all came from one sample that was sequenced in a study of T cell changes during pregnancy in multiple sclerosis. TCRdb keeps only in-frame clones here, not all; method: immunoSEQ multiplex PCR. The profile shows 29,000 or so clones, roughly 90% of them singletons. The starting material was CD8+ T cells from peripheral blood mononuclear cells, obtained after pregnancy. The receptors derive from a female donor with multiple sclerosis, enrolled in a pregnancy study.

The chain combines TRBV7-9 with TRBJ2-2, with TRBD2 matching over 7 bases. Germline assignment: CDR1 SEHNR and CDR2 FQNEAQ (reference sequence). J was trimmed by 2 bases and V by 4 bases; bases with no gene match: 4. This CDR3 is built from 15 residues. The DNA for the CDR3 is TGTGCCAGCAGCTCAAAGCGGGACAACACCGGGGAGCTGTTTTTT. It translates to CASSSKRDNTGELFF.

This chain uses TRBV27 with TRBJ2-4, with 12 bases lining up with TRBD2. Looked up from germline, CDR1 is MNHEY and CDR2 is SMNVEV (reference sequence). V lost 7 bases, J lost 9 bases, and 10 bases stayed unmatched. The CDR3 covers 15 residues. CDR3 loop: CASTKTSGRMGIQYF. In DNA form, the CDR3 reads TGTGCCAGCACCAAGACTAGCGGGAGAATGGGCATTCAGTACTTC.

The chain joins TRBV13 to TRBJ2-7, with 8 nucleotides matching TRBD1. Germline V gene sequence: CDR1 PRHDT, CDR2 FYEKMQ (reference sequence). Trimming removed 5 bases from V and 4 bases from J; junction bases left unmatched: 7. The CDR3 is 14 residues long. The DNA for the CDR3 is TGTGCCAGCAGCCCCCAGGGGGCGTTATACGAGCAGTACTTC. Its protein is CASSPQGALYEQYF.

The CDR3 here is CASSRTGGGANEKLFF. The CDR3 DNA reads TGTGCCAGCAGCCGGACAGGGGGAGGTGCTAATGAAAAACTGTTTTTT. The rearrangement links TRBV7-9 to TRBJ1-4; 10 bases fit TRBD1. Trimming removed 5 bases from V and 3 bases from J; junction bases left unmatched: 6. The CDR3 is made up of 16 amino acids. Germline V lookup: CDR1 SEHNR, CDR2 FQNEAQ (reference sequence).

V gene TRBV7-2 combines with J gene TRBJ2-4; 8 positions agree with TRBD2. The germline V gene encodes CDR1 SGHTA and CDR2 FQGNSA. V was pared by 1 base and J by 1 base, with 12 bases of the junction left unmatched. The CDR3 consists of 19 residues. The CDR3 here is CASSLGVSAGGWAKNIQYF. As DNA, the CDR3 is TGTGCCAGCAGCTTAGGGGTATCTGCGGGAGGCTGGGCCAAAAACATTCAGTACTTC.

The chain combines TRBV6-5 with TRBJ1-2, with no clear D. This CDR3 is 14 amino acids long. In germline, CDR1 is MNHEY, CDR2 SVGAGI. Trimming shortened V by 4 bases and J by 4 bases, and 13 bases separated the two germline ends. Written as DNA, the CDR3 is TGTGCCAGCAGTTCCCAATCTGGGCCCTATGGCTACACCTTC. Protein: CASSSQSGPYGYTF.

The chain is built from TRBV7-3 and TRBJ2-1; 9 positions match TRBD1. CDR1 SGHTA and CDR2 FQGTGA come from the germline V gene. The CDR3 is 14 residues long. The V segment lost 4 bases and the J segment 4 bases; nucleotides outside the gene matches: 2. The DNA of the CDR3 is TGTGCCAGCAGCTCTGGACAGGGGTACAATGAGCAGTTCTTC. Translation gives CASSSGQGYNEQFF. The full variable domain, rest sourced from reference TRBV7-3 and TRBJ2-1, is GAGVSQTPSNKVTEKGKYVELRCDPISGHTALYWYRQSLGQGPEFLIYFQGTGAADDSGLPNDRFFAVRPEGSVSTLKIQRTERGDSAVYLCASSSGQGYNEQFFGPGTRLTVL.

V and J are TRBV4-3 and TRBJ1-1, with D possibly being TRBD1 (6 bases). This CDR3 has 15 amino acids. Trimming cost V 2 bases and J 0 bases, with 10 bases left between them. Per germline, CDR1 LGHNA and CDR2 YSLEER. CDR3 residues: CASSQSRTVNTEAFF. Written as DNA, the CDR3 is TGCGCCAGCAGCCAATCCAGGACAGTGAACACTGAAGCTTTCTTT.

This clone showed up just once. The chain employs TRBV7-9 and TRBJ1-4; D is unresolved. This CDR3 has 14 amino acids. V was clipped by 5 bases and J by 8 bases, with 15 bases between them. CDR1 and CDR2 (germline): SEHNR, FQNEAQ (reference sequence). CDR3 coding DNA: TGTGCCAGCAGCCTCAGTGCGGGTGGGGAAAAACTGTTTTTT. As protein: CASSLSAGGEKLFF.

The chain employs TRBV28 and TRBJ2-3, with 9 bases aligning to TRBD2. Per the germline V gene, CDR1 is MDHEN and CDR2 is SYDVKM. Trimming at V came to 4 bases and at J to 2 bases, leaving 10 bases not matched to a gene. This CDR3 contains 17 residues. In DNA, the CDR3 is TGTGCCAGCAGTTGGTCGATGCGGGAGGGTATCACAGATACGCAGTATTTT. As protein: CASSWSMREGITDTQYF.

This chain joins TRBV15 and TRBJ1-1; perhaps TRBD1 as D (6 bases). The germline V and J ends were trimmed by 2 bases and 0 bases, with 19 bases remaining between them. CDR1 and CDR2 from the germline V gene are LNHNV and YYDKDF (reference sequence). The CDR3 has 18 amino acids. This CDR3 reads CATSRPWGPTAMNTEAFF. The CDR3 DNA is TGTGCCACCAGCAGACCCTGGGGGCCCACCGCTATGAACACTGAAGCTTTCTTT.

CDR3 nucleotide sequence: TGTGCCAGCAGCTCAGGGGTAGCGCATGGGGCCAACGTCCTGACTTTC. Translated, it gives CASSSGVAHGANVLTF. V is TRBV28 and J is TRBJ2-6; D is perhaps TRBD1 (6 bases). Trimming shortened V by 6 bases and J by 3 bases, and 15 bases separated the two germline ends. The germline V gene has CDR1 MDHEN and CDR2 SYDVKM. The CDR3 consists of 16 residues.

The chain joins TRBV29-1 to TRBJ2-7, with 7 bases lining up with TRBD2. The CDR3 loop spans 14 amino acids. Germline values: CDR1 SQVTM, CDR2 ANQGSEA. The V gene end was trimmed by 1 base and the J gene end by 3 bases; junction bases not matched to a gene: 6. CDR3 DNA sequence: TGCAGCGTTGAAGTAGTGGGGGAGGGCTACGAGCAGTACTTC. This gives the protein CSVEVVGEGYEQYF.

Concerning this clone itself: This clone may be a read error of a much larger clone one base away. The same CDR3 can be traced to other DNA sequences in this sample. The V and J genes are TRBV19 and TRBJ2-7, with TRBD1 identical over 8 bases. The CDR3 sequence is 14 residues long. Germline CDR1 is LNHDA and CDR2 is SQIVND (reference sequence). This CDR3 reads CASSPGTGAYEQYF. DNA for the CDR3: TGCGCCAGTAGCCCAGGGACAGGCGCTTACGAGCAGTACTTC.

This clone is a singleton in its sample. This rearrangement joins TRBV11-2 to TRBJ2-1; no clear D. In germline, CDR1 is SGHAT, CDR2 FQNNGV. The CDR3 covers 17 residues. Trimming took off 5 bases at V and 3 bases at J, with 20 bases between the two ends. The CDR3 is CASSPSGLTLNYNEQFF. Here the CDR3 DNA reads TGTGCCAGCAGCCCGAGTGGGCTGACGTTGAACTACAATGAGCAGTTCTTC.

The chain links TRBV15 to TRBJ2-7; TRBD2 aligns across 8 bases. Looked up from germline, CDR1 is LNHNV and CDR2 is YYDKDF (reference sequence). The CDR3 runs to 18 residues. V was pared by 1 base and J by 3 bases, with 14 bases of the junction left unmatched. The CDR3 loop reads CATSRVFPPTSGDYEQYF. Here the CDR3 DNA reads TGTGCCACCAGCAGAGTTTTTCCCCCAACTAGCGGAGACTACGAGCAGTACTTC.

This rearrangement joins TRBV7-6 to TRBJ2-1; D uncertain. CDR3 length: 13 residues. Trimming left V 4 bases short and J 9 bases short, with 13 bases between. Germline CDR1 reads SGHVS; CDR2 reads FNYEAQ. The CDR3 is CASSSSASIEQFF. For the CDR3, the DNA is TGTGCCAGCAGCTCGTCCGCTAGTATTGAGCAGTTCTTC. Combining the CDR3 with reference TRBV7-6 and TRBJ2-1 gives the whole variable domain GAGVSQSPRYKVTKRGQDVALRCDPISGHVSLYWYRQALGQGPEFLTYFNYEAQQDKSGLPNDRFSAERPEGSISTLTIQRTEQRDSAMYRCASSSSASIEQFFGPGTRLTVL.

V is TRBV19 and J is TRBJ1-1; D might be TRBD1 (6 bases). CDR1 LNHDA and CDR2 SQIVND come from the germline V gene (reference sequence). The CDR3 contains 15 residues. The V and J ends lost 7 bases and 1 base respectively, with 16 bases between them. CDR3 protein: CASKEDSRGNTEAFF. The CDR3 bases are TGTGCCAGTAAAGAGGACAGCCGCGGGAACACTGAAGCTTTCTTT.

The chain joins TRBV7-3 to TRBJ1-1; D possibly corresponds to TRBD1 (5 bases). V gave up 5 bases and J gave up 6 bases, with 16 bases separating them. This CDR3 spans 14 amino acids. Germline CDR1 is SGHTA and CDR2 is FQGTGA. The DNA of the CDR3 is TGTGCCAGCAGCCCCACCGGGGGAAGGGCTGAAGCTTTCTTT. Protein sequence: CASSPTGGRAEAFF.

This chain uses TRBV29-1 with TRBJ2-7; 7 bases agree with TRBD1. This CDR3 spans 12 amino acids. The V gene end was trimmed by 2 bases and the J gene end by 6 bases; junction bases not matched to a gene: 4. Germline V gene sequence: CDR1 SQVTM, CDR2 ANQGSEA. As DNA, the CDR3 is TGCAGCGTTGAACAGCAGGGGGTCGAGCAGTACTTC. Translated, it gives CSVEQQGVEQYF.

This chain uses TRBV27 with TRBJ2-1, with 7 bases aligning to TRBD2. V shed 5 bases and J 8 bases; nucleotides not matched to a gene: 9. This CDR3 region has 14 residues. Germline CDR1 reads MNHEY; CDR2 reads SMNVEV (reference sequence). In DNA form, the CDR3 reads TGTGCCAGCAGTAAAATGACTAGCATATATGAGCAGTTCTTC. It encodes CASSKMTSIYEQFF.

CDR3 nucleotide sequence: TGTGCCAGCAGTTGGACTCCCTCCAATGAGCAGTTCTTC. This codes for CASSWTPSNEQFF. The rearrangement uses TRBV7-9 and TRBJ2-1; possible D gene TRBD2, 5 bases. Germline CDR1 reads SEHNR; CDR2 reads FQNEAQ (reference sequence). CDR3 length equals 13 residues. The V and J ends lost 6 bases and 6 bases respectively, with 12 bases between them. The full variable domain, completed using reference TRBV7-9 and TRBJ2-1, is DTGVSQNPRHKITKRGQNVTFRCDPISEHNRLYWYRQTLGQGPEFLTYFQNEAQLEKSRLLSDRFSAERPKGSFSTLEIQRTEQGDSAMYLCASSWTPSNEQFFGPGTRLTVL.

This clone has just one count. This rearrangement joins TRBV29-1 to TRBJ2-7; a possible D gene is TRBD2 (6 bases). CDR1 is SQVTM and CDR2 is ANQGSEA in the germline V gene. Trimming shortened V by 5 bases and J by 6 bases, and 17 bases separated the two germline ends. The CDR3 covers 13 residues. CDR3 sequence reads: CSVSTGTSGEQYF. The DNA for the CDR3 is TGCAGCGTTAGTACCGGGACTTCGGGCGAGCAGTACTTC.

CDR3 in amino acids: CASSLLEGRSTDTQYF. For the CDR3, the DNA is TGTGCCAGCAGCCTACTGGAGGGGAGAAGCACAGATACGCAGTATTTT. The V and J genes are TRBV7-9 and TRBJ2-3, with D possibly being TRBD2 (6 bases). With 5 bases removed from V and 0 bases from J, the gap between germline ends came to 15 bases. Germline CDR1 SEHNR, CDR2 FQNEAQ (reference sequence). The CDR3 extends over 16 amino acids. Filled out from reference TRBV7-9 and TRBJ2-3, the complete variable domain reads DTGVSQNPRHKITKRGQNVTFRCDPISEHNRLYWYRQTLGQGPEFLTYFQNEAQLEKSRLLSDRFSAERPKGSFSTLEIQRTEQGDSAMYLCASSLLEGRSTDTQYFGPGTRLTVL.

This clone was detected only once. The chain carries TRBV5-1 and TRBJ2-1; possibly TRBD2 for D (6 bases). The CDR3 sequence is 14 residues long. Germline V gene lookup returns CDR1 SGHRS and CDR2 YFSETQ. Trimming shortened V by 4 bases and J by 7 bases, and 15 bases separated the two germline ends. The CDR3 loop is CASSRWDSGNEQFF. The CDR3 DNA is TGCGCCAGCAGCCGCTGGGACTCTGGGAATGAGCAGTTCTTC. Filled out from reference TRBV5-1 and TRBJ2-1, the complete variable domain reads KAGVTQTPRYLIKTRGQQVTLSCSPISGHRSVSWYQQTPGQGLQFLFEYFSETQRNKGNFPGRFSGRQFSNSRSEMNVSTLELGDSALYLCASSRWDSGNEQFFGPGTRLTVL.

This chain uses TRBV4-1 with TRBJ2-1; 9 bases match TRBD2. V shed 1 base, J shed 6 bases, and the junction held 1 base outside the gene matches. The germline gives CDR1 MGHRA, CDR2 YSYEKL. The CDR3 runs 14 residues. CDR3 sequence reads: CASSQVAGVNEQFF. CDR3 sequence (DNA): TGCGCCAGCAGCCAAGTAGCGGGAGTCAATGAGCAGTTCTTC.

This clone counts as medium-sized. J is TRBJ2-1 and V is TRBV4-2; 7 bases fit TRBD2. Germline trimming cut 0 bases from V and 4 bases from J; bases unmatched to any gene: 12. CDR1 and CDR2 from the germline V gene are LGHNA and YNFKEQ. The CDR3 runs 18 residues. The CDR3 DNA follows: TGTGCCAGCAGCCAAGATAGAATGTGGGACTACATATACAATGAGCAGTTCTTC. Translated, it gives CASSQDRMWDYIYNEQFF.

CDR3 bases: TGTGCCAGCAGCCCGACTCCCTTGAGGGAGTACAATGAGCAGTTCTTC. This translates into CASSPTPLREYNEQFF. The chain couples TRBV7-6 to TRBJ2-1; possibly TRBD2 for D (5 bases). The CDR3 contains 16 residues. Germline V gene data show CDR1 as SGHVS and CDR2 as FNYEAQ. The V end lost 5 bases, the J end lost 4 bases, and 18 bases lay between the germline ends.

CDR3 sequence reads: CAISTSSYEQYF. In DNA, the CDR3 is TGTGCCATCAGCACTAGCTCCTACGAGCAGTACTTC. The J gene is TRBJ2-7, the V gene TRBV10-3, with a tentative D call TRBD2 (5 bases). Trimming shortened V by 6 bases and J by 0 bases, and 6 bases separated the two germline ends. CDR3 length equals 12 residues. Germline V gene lookup returns CDR1 ENHRY and CDR2 SYGVKD.

The chain uses TRBV2 and TRBJ2-7; 8 bases align to TRBD1. With 8 bases clipped from V and 2 bases from J, the junction kept 2 bases outside the gene matches. CDR1 and CDR2 (germline): SNHLY, FYNNEI. The length of the CDR3 is 12 residues. The CDR3 is CASGTGAYEQYF. CDR3 nucleotide sequence: TGTGCCAGCGGGACAGGCGCCTACGAGCAGTACTTC.